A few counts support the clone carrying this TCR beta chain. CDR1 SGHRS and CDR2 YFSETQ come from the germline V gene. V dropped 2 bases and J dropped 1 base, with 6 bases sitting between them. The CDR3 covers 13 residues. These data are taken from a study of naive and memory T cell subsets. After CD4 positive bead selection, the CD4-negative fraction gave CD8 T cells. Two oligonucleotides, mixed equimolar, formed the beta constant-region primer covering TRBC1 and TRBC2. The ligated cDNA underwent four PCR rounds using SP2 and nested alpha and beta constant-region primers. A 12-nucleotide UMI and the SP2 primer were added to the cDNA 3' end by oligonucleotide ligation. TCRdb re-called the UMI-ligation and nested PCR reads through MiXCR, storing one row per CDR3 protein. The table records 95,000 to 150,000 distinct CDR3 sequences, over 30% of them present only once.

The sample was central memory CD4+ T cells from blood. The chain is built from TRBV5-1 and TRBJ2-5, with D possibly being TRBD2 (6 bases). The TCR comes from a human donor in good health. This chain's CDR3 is CASSFSGQETQYF. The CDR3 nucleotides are TGCGCCAGCAGCTTTAGCGGCCAAGAGACCCAGTACTTC. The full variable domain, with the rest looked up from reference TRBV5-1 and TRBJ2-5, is KAGVTQTPRYLIKTRGQQVTLSCSPISGHRSVSWYQQTPGQGLQFLFEYFSETQRNKGNFPGRFSGRQFSNSRSEMNVSTLELGDSALYLCASSFSGQETQYFGPGTRLLVL.